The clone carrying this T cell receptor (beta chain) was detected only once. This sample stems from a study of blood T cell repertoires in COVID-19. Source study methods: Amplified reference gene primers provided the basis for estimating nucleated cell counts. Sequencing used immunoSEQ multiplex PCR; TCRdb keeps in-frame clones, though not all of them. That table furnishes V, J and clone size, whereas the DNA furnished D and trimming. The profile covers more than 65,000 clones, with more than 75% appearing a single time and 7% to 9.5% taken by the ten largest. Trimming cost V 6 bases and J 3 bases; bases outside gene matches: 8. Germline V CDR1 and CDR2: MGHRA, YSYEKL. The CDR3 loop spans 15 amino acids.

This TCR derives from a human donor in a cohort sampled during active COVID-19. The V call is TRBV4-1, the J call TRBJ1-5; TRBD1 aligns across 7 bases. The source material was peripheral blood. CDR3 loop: CASSSTGTANQPQHF. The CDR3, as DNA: TGCGCCAGCAGTTCCACGGGGACAGCCAATCAGCCCCAGCATTTT.